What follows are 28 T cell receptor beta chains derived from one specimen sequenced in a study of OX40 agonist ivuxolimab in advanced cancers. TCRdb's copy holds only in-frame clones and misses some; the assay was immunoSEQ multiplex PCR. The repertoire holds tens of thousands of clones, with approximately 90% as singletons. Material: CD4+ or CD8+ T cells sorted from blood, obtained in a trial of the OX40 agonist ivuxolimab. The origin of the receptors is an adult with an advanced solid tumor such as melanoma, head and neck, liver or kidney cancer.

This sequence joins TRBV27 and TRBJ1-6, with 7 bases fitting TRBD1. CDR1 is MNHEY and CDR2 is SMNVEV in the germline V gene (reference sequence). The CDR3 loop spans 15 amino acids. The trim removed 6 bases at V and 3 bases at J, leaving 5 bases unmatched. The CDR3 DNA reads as TGTGCCAGCAGCGCTGGACAGGACTATAATTCACCCCTCCACTTT. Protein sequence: CASSAGQDYNSPLHF.

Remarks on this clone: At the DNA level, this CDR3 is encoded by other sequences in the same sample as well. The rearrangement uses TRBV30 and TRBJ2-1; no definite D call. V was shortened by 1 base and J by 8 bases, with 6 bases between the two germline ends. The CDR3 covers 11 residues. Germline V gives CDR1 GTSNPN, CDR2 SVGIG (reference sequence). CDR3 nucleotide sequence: TGTGCCTGGAGTGAGGGTGATGAGCAGTTCTTC. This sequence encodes CAWSEGDEQFF.

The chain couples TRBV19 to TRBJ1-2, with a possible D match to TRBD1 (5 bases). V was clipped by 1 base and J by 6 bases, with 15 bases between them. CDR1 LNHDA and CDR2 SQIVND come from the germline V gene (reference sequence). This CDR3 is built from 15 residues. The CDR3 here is CASSIGAGTLHGYTF. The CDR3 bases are TGTGCCAGTAGTATAGGGGCAGGGACTTTGCATGGCTACACCTTC.

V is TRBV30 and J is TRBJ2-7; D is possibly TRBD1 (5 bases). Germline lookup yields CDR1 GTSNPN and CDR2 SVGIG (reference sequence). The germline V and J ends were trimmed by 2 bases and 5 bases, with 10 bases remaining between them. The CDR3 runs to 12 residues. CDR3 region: CAWSLGQHEQYF. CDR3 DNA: TGTGCCTGGAGTCTGGGGCAACACGAGCAGTACTTC.

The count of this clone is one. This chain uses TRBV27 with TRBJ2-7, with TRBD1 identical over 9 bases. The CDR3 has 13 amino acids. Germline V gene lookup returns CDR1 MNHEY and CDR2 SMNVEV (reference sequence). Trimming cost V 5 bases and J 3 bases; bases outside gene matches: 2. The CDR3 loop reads CASSVTGGYEQYF. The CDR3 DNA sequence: TGTGCCAGCAGTGTGACAGGGGGCTACGAGCAGTACTTC.

The CDR3 region has the DNA TGTGCCAGCAAAATATTAGGGTCATCGAGTGAGCAGTTCTTC. It codes for CASKILGSSSEQFF. The genes are TRBV27 and TRBJ2-1; D gene ambiguous. The CDR3 runs to 14 residues. Germline assignment: CDR1 MNHEY and CDR2 SMNVEV (reference sequence). Between the trimmed V and J ends, which lost 7 bases and 9 bases, there was a span of 19 bases.

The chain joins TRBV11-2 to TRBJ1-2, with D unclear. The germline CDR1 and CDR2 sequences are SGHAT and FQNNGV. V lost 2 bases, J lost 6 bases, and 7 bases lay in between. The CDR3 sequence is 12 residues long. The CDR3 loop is CASSLFGDGYTF. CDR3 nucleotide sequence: TGTGCCAGCAGCTTATTTGGAGATGGCTACACCTTC.

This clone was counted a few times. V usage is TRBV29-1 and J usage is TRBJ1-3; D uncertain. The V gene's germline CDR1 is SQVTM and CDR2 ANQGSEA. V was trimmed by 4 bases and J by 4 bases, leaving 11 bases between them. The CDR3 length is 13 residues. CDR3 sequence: CSVVMVGGNTIYF. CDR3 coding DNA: TGCAGCGTTGTAATGGTTGGAGGAAACACCATATATTTT. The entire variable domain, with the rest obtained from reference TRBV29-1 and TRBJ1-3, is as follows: SAVISQKPSRDICQRGTSLTIQCQVDSQVTMMFWYRQQPGQSLTLIATANQGSEATYESGFVIDKFPISRPNLTFSTLTVSNMSPEDSSIYLCSVVMVGGNTIYFGEGSWLTVV.

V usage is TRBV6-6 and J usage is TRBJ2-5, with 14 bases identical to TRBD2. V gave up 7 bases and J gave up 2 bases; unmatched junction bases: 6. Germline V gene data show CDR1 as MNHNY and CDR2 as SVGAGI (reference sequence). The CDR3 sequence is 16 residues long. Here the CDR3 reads CASIRLAGGQQETQYF. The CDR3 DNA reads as TGTGCCAGCATCCGACTAGCGGGGGGGCAACAAGAGACCCAGTACTTC.

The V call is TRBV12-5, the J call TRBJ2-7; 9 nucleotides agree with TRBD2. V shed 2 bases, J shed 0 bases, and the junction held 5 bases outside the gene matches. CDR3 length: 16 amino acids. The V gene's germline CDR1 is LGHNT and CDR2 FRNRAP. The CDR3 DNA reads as TGTGCTAGTGGTTTGAGCATAGCGGGGGACTCCTACGAGCAGTACTTC. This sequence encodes CASGLSIAGDSYEQYF.

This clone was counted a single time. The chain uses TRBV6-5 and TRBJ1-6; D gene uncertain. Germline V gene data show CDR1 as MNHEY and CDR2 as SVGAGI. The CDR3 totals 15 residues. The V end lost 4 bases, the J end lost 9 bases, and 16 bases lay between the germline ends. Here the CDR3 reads CASSSPGLGISPLHF. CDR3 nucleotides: TGTGCCAGCAGTTCCCCAGGACTCGGGATTTCACCCCTCCACTTT.

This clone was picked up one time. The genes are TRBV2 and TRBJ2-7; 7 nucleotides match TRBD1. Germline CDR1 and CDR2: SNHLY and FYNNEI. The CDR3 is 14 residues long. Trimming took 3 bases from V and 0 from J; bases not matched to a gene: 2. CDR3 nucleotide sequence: TGTGCCAGCAGTGAGGGACAGAGCTCCTACGAGCAGTACTTC. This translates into CASSEGQSSYEQYF. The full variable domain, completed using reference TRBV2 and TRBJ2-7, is EPEVTQTPSHQVTQMGQEVILRCVPISNHLYFYWYRQILGQKVEFLVSFYNNEISEKSEIFDDQFSVERPDGSNFTLKIRSTKLEDSAMYFCASSEGQSSYEQYFGPGTRLTVT.

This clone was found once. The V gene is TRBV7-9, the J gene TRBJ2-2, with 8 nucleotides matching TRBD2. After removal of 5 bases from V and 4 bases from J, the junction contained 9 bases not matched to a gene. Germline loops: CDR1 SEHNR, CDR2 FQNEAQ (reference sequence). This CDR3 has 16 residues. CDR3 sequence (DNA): TGTGCCAGCAGCGGACGGGGGGGCCTTAGCACCGGGGAGCTGTTTTTT. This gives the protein CASSGRGGLSTGELFF.

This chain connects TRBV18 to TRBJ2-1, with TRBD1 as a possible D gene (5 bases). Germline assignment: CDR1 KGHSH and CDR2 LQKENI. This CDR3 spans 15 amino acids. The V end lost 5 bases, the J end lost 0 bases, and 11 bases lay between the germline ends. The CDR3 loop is CASSVTGSSYNEQFF. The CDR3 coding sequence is TGTGCCAGCTCAGTAACAGGAAGCTCCTACAATGAGCAGTTCTTC.

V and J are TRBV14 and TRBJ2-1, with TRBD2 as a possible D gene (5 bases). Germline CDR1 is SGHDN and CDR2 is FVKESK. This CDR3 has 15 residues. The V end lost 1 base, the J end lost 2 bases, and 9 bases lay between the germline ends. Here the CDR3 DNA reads TGTGCCAGCAGCCAAGTCTCCGGGGCCTACAATGAGCAGTTCTTC. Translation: CASSQVSGAYNEQFF.

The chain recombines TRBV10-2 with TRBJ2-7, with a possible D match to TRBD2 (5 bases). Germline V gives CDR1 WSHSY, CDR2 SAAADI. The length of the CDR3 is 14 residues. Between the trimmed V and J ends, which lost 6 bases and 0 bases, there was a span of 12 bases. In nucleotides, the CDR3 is TGCGCCAGCAGCCCCGGGATTAGCTCCTACGAGCAGTACTTC. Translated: CASSPGISSYEQYF.

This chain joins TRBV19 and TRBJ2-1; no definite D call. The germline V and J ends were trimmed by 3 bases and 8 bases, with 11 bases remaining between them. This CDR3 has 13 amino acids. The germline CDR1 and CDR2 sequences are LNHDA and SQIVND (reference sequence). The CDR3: CASSIMWRDEQFF. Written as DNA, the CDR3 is TGTGCCAGTAGTATTATGTGGAGAGATGAGCAGTTCTTC. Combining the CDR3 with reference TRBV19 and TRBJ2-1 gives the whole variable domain DGGITQSPKYLFRKEGQNVTLSCEQNLNHDAMYWYRQDPGQGLRLIYYSQIVNDFQKGDIAEGYSVSREKKESFPLTVTSAQKNPTAFYLCASSIMWRDEQFFGPGTRLTVL.

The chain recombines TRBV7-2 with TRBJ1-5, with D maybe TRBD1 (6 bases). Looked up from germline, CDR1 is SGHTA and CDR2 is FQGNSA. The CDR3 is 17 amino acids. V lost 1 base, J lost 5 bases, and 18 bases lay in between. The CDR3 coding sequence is TGTGCCAGCAGCTTAGAACCAGGGGTCGCAAATCATCAGCCCCAGCATTTT. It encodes CASSLEPGVANHQPQHF.

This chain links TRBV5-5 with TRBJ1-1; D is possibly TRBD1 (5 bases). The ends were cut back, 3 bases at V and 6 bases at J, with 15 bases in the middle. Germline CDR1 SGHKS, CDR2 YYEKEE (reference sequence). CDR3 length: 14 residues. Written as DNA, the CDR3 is TGTGCCAGCAGCTCCGGGACCCATAGGCCTGAAGCTTTCTTT. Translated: CASSSGTHRPEAFF.

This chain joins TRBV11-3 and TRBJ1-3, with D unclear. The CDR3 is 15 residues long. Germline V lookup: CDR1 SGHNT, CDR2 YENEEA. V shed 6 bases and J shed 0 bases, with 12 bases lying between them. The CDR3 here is CASSSDGGSGNTIYF. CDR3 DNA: TGTGCCAGCAGTTCAGACGGAGGCTCTGGAAACACCATATATTTT.

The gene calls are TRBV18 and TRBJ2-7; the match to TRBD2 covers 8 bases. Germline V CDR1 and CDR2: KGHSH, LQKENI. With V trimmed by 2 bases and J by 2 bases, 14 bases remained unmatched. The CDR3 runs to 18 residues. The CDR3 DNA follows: TGTGCCAGCTCACCAATTCCCAAATGGACAGCGGGGGCCTACGAGCAGTACTTC. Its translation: CASSPIPKWTAGAYEQYF.

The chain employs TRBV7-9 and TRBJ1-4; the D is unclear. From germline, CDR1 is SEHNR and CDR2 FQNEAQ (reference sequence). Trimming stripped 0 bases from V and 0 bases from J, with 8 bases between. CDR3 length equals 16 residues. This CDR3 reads CASSLATPATNEKLFF. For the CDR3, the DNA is TGTGCCAGCAGCTTAGCGACCCCGGCAACTAATGAAAAACTGTTTTTT. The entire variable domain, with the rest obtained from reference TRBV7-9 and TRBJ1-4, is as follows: DTGVSQNPRHKITKRGQNVTFRCDPISEHNRLYWYRQTLGQGPEFLTYFQNEAQLEKSRLLSDRFSAERPKGSFSTLEIQRTEQGDSAMYLCASSLATPATNEKLFFGSGTQLSVL.

Written as DNA, the CDR3 is TGTGCCAGCAGTTGGGAAGGGGCCTACGAGCAGTACTTC. Amino acids: CASSWEGAYEQYF. This chain joins TRBV27 and TRBJ2-7; possible D gene TRBD1, 5 bases. The CDR3 covers 13 residues. V lost 4 bases and J 2 bases, leaving 9 bases between the germline ends. In germline, CDR1 is MNHEY, CDR2 SMNVEV (reference sequence).

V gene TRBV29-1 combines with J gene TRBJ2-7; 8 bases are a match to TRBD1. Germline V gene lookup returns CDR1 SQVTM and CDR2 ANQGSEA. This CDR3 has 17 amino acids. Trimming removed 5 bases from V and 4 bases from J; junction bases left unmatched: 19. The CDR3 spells CSVTNPQGEDSTYEQYF. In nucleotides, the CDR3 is TGCAGCGTTACCAACCCACAGGGGGAAGATTCTACATACGAGCAGTACTTC.

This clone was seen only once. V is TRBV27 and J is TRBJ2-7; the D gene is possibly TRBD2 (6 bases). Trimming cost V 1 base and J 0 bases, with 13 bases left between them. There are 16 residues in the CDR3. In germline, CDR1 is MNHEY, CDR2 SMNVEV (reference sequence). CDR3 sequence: CASSLWRGASSYEQYF. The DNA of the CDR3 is TGTGCCAGCAGTTTATGGCGCGGGGCTTCCTCCTACGAGCAGTACTTC.

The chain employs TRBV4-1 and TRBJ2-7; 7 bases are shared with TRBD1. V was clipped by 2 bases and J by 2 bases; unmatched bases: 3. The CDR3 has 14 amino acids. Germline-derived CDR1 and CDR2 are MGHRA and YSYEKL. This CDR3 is CASSQPQGAYEQYF. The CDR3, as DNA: TGCGCCAGCAGCCAACCCCAGGGGGCCTACGAGCAGTACTTC.

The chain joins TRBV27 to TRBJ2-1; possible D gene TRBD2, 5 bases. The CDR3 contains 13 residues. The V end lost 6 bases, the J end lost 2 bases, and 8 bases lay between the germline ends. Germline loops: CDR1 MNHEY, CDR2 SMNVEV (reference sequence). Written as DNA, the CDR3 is TGTGCCAGCAGCCGGGAAGCCTACAATGAGCAGTTCTTC. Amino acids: CASSREAYNEQFF.

CDR3 sequence: CATAVGTRNNEQFF. The CDR3 DNA reads as TGCGCCACCGCGGTCGGGACTAGAAACAATGAGCAGTTCTTC. The chain links TRBV5-1 to TRBJ2-1, with TRBD2 identical over 8 bases. J was trimmed by 5 bases and V by 9 bases; bases with no gene match: 10. The germline V gene has CDR1 SGHRS and CDR2 YFSETQ. The CDR3 spans 14 residues.